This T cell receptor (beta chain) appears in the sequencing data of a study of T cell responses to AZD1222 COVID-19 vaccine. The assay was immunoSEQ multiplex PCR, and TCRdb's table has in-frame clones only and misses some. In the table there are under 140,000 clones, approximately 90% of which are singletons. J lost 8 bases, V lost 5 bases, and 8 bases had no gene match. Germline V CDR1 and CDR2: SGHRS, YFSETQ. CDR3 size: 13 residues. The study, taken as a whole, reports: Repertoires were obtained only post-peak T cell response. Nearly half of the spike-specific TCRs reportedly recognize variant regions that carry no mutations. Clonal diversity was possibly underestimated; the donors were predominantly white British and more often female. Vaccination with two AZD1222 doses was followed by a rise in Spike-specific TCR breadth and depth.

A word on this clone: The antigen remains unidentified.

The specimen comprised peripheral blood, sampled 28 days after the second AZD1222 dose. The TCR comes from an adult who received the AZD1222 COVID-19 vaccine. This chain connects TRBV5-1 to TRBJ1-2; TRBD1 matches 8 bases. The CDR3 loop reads CASRLQGDMGYTF. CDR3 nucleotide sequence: TGCGCCAGCAGGTTACAGGGGGATATGGGCTACACCTTC.